The clone carrying this T cell receptor (beta chain) was seen more than once but under ten times. This CDR3 has 16 amino acids. The germline V gene has CDR1 SGHAT and CDR2 FQNNGV. J was trimmed by 4 bases and V by 5 bases; bases with no gene match: 8. The data stem from a study of T cell responses to AZD1222 COVID-19 vaccine. Here immunoSEQ multiplex PCR was the method, and the copy in TCRdb shows in-frame clones only, minus some. The profile covers approximately 120,000 clones, with around 90% appearing a single time and about 5.2% taken by the ten largest. The material was peripheral blood, obtained on day 0 of AZD1222 vaccination. The clonotype comes from an adult in good health. This chain connects TRBV11-2 to TRBJ1-1; 12 bases are shared with TRBD1. For the CDR3, the DNA is TGTGCCAGCAGCGCTGGGACAGGGGGCGAGTCCACTGAAGCTTTCTTT. Its translation is CASSAGTGGESTEAFF.